Listed below are T cell receptor beta chains from one sample, sequenced in a study of beta chain features in type 1 diabetes. Generated by immunoSEQ multiplex PCR, the TCRdb table keeps only in-frame clones and is missing some. The sample holds 140,000 or so clones, 9.2% seen once. The sequenced material came from central memory CD4+ T cells from blood. The receptor set was obtained from a man younger than 35 in good health. Both conserved end residues are part of each CDR3. The order of the fields is J gene, V gene, CDR3 protein.

J gene: TRBJ2-1; V gene: TRBV7-6; CDR3 protein: CASSLAGLAGGYNEQFF
J gene: TRBJ2-5; V gene: TRBV2; CDR3 protein: CASKASGGGISLNF
J gene: TRBJ2-7; V gene: TRBV9; CDR3 protein: CASSVDGGNYEQYF
J gene: TRBJ2-7; V gene: TRBV9; CDR3 protein: CASSVDQGRGYEQYF
J gene: TRBJ2-7; V gene: TRBV29-1; CDR3 protein: CSVEGRGYEQYF
J gene: TRBJ2-7; V gene: TRBV4-2; CDR3 protein: CASSQELTSGGGEQYF
J gene: TRBJ2-5; V gene: TRBV6-6; CDR3 protein: CASSYGRGEETQYF
J gene: TRBJ1-5; V gene: TRBV11-2; CDR3 protein: CASSSDRGSNQPQHF
J gene: TRBJ2-1; V gene: TRBV19; CDR3 protein: CASTQTGGNEQFF
J gene: TRBJ2-5; V gene: TRBV7-2; CDR3 protein: CASSLQRGWETQYF
J gene: TRBJ1-3; V gene: TRBV5-1; CDR3 protein: CASSKTGDLNTIYF
J gene: TRBJ2-4; V gene: TRBV7-8; CDR3 protein: CASSLGLAVNIQYF
J gene: TRBJ2-1; V gene: TRBV13; CDR3 protein: CASSFVAGNNNEQFF
J gene: TRBJ1-2; V gene: TRBV6-1; CDR3 protein: CASSGSQGAQYGYTF
J gene: TRBJ1-1; V gene: TRBV18; CDR3 protein: CASSRTGGGTEAFF
J gene: TRBJ1-2; V gene: TRBV5-1; CDR3 protein: CASSRGTGANYGYTF
J gene: TRBJ2-3; V gene: TRBV7-9; CDR3 protein: CASSLLADTQYF
J gene: TRBJ1-6; V gene: TRBV25-1; CDR3 protein: CASSELGRRNSPLHF
J gene: TRBJ1-4; V gene: TRBV7-9; CDR3 protein: CASSTGQGTNEKLFF
J gene: TRBJ1-6; V gene: TRBV14; CDR3 protein: CASSLWTDNSPLHF
J gene: TRBJ1-5; V gene: TRBV6-6; CDR3 protein: CASSYSGQGDQPQHF
J gene: TRBJ2-2; V gene: TRBV28; CDR3 protein: CASITSGQGAAGELFF
J gene: TRBJ2-5; V gene: TRBV10-3; CDR3 protein: CATLNRGQGFQETQYF
J gene: TRBJ1-2; V gene: TRBV11-2; CDR3 protein: CASNTGGLTPLTF
J gene: TRBJ2-7; V gene: TRBV2; CDR3 protein: CASSEGEAILYEQYF
J gene: TRBJ2-2; V gene: TRBV7-2; CDR3 protein: CASSERVAGELFF
J gene: TRBJ1-6; V gene: TRBV7-2; CDR3 protein: CASSPTASSSYNSPLHF
J gene: TRBJ2-7; V gene: TRBV7-9; CDR3 protein: CASSPRTGGFLSEQYF
J gene: TRBJ1-5; V gene: TRBV14; CDR3 protein: CASSHAVQGNRQPQHF
J gene: TRBJ2-5; V gene: TRBV7-2; CDR3 protein: CASSPPGTRSETQYF
J gene: TRBJ2-4; V gene: TRBV5-1; CDR3 protein: CASSLGGAISNIQYF
J gene: TRBJ2-1; V gene: TRBV18; CDR3 protein: CASSPSTGIEQFF